This TCR beta chain was documented in a study of blood T cell repertoires in COVID-19. Background on the study: Donors in the United States, Italy and Spain gave samples during acute or convalescent COVID-19. PBMCs, B-cell-depleted T cells, or T cells were the source of the cDNA or gDNA that made up the material.

As processed by the authors: Nucleated cell counts were estimated from reference gene primer amplification. Some clones are missing from TCRdb's copy, which holds only in-frame ones; the method was immunoSEQ multiplex PCR. For V, J and clone size, that table is used; D and trimming come from the DNA. The sample lists around 230,000 clones, about nine tenths occurring once. V lost 3 bases and J 3 bases, leaving 9 bases between the germline ends. Germline V gives CDR1 WNHNN, CDR2 SYGVQD (reference sequence). The CDR3 loop spans 14 amino acids. The sequence was obtained from a man between 60 and 75 years old who had recovered from COVID-19. The V gene is TRBV10-1, the J gene TRBJ2-1; D perhaps matches TRBD2 (5 bases). Sample: peripheral blood. The CDR3, as DNA: TGCGCCAGCAGTGACCCAGGAGGCTACAATGAGCAGTTCTTC. Protein sequence: CASSDPGGYNEQFF.